This TCR beta chain was sequenced during a study of Graves' ophthalmopathy and Graves' hyperthyroidism. The table lists this clonotype with many counts. The V gene end was trimmed by 11 bases and the J gene end by 1 base; junction bases not matched to a gene: 6. Germline V lookup: CDR1 MNHEY, CDR2 SVGAGI. The CDR3 has 14 residues. Beta-chain TCR CDR3 regions were amplified from RNA transcripts. HTBI primers primed a first-round RT-PCR, and a second-round multiplex PCR followed. TCRdb ran MiXCR on the multiplex PCR reads and lists one entry per CDR3 protein. The sample yields under 350,000 distinct CDR3 sequences, 15% to 20% seen once. The diagnosis was founded upon clinical symptoms, serum thyroxine, TRAb, thyroid ultrasound and orbital computed tomography.

What was sequenced was peripheral blood. This clonotype was sampled from an adult man with Graves' ophthalmopathy. The V and J genes are TRBV6-5 and TRBJ2-5; TRBD2 agrees at 11 bases. The CDR3 DNA follows: TGTGCCGTACTTAGCGGGGGGGCCCAAGAGACCCAGTACTTC. It translates to CAVLSGGAQETQYF.